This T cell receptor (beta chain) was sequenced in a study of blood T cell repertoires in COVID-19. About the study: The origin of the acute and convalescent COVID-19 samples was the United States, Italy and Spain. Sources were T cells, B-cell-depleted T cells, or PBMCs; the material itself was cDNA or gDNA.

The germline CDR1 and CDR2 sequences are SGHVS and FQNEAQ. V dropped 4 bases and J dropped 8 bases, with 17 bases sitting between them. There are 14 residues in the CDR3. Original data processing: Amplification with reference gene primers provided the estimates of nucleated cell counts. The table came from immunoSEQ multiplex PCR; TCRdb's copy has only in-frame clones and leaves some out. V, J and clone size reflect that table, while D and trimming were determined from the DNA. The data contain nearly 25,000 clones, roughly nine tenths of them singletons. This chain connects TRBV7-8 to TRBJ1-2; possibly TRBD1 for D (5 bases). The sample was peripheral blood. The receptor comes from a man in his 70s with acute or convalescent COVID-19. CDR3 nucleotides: TGTGCCAGCAGCTCAGACAGTCGTTCATGGGGCTACACCTTC. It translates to CASSSDSRSWGYTF. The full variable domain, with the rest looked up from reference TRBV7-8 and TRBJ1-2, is GAGVSQSPRYKVAKRGQDVALRCDPISGHVSLFWYQQALGQGPEFLTYFQNEAQLDKSGLPSDRFFAERPEGSVSTLKIQRTQQEDSAVYLCASSSDSRSWGYTFGSGTRLTVV.